The clone carrying this T cell receptor beta chain has only a few counts. Germline lookup yields CDR1 MGHDK and CDR2 SYGVNS. V lost 2 bases, J lost 1 base, and 15 bases stayed unmatched. The CDR3 sequence is 19 residues long. This record comes from a study of T-cell reconstitution after alpha-beta-depleted transplantation in children. Unique molecular identifiers were incorporated when the TCRbeta library was constructed. TCRdb fed the PCR reads into MiXCR, producing one record per CDR3 protein. The data hold 490,000 or so distinct CDR3 sequences, with under 15% observed a single time. V and J are TRBV25-1 and TRBJ2-7, with 9 nucleotides matching TRBD2. The clonotype originates from a human donor who donated a stem cell graft to a child with combined immunodeficiency. The sequencing here drew on PBMCs from the stem cell graft donor, taken from the stem cell graft. The CDR3 reads CASSERSGRPFNSSYEQYF. The CDR3 nucleotides read TGTGCCAGCAGTGAACGAAGCGGGAGGCCCTTCAATAGTTCCTACGAGCAGTACTTC.